The rows below give T cell receptor beta chains drawn from one sample of a study of cytomegalovirus exposure and HLA in healthy donors. Sequencing was performed with immunoSEQ multiplex PCR; in TCRdb, only in-frame clones are kept and a portion is missing. This table holds around 140,000 clones. Sequencing used PBMCs. The receptors stem from a woman aged 18-30 years in good health and CMV-seronegative. Each CDR3 is given with its conserved first and last residue. The D gene is left open where the match is weak.

d_call,v_call,j_call,cdr3_aa,cdr3_nt
NA,TRBV6-5,TRBJ1-2,CASSQNGHPNYGYTF,TGTGCCAGCAGTCAAAACGGACACCCGAACTATGGCTACACCTTC
TRBD2,TRBV14,TRBJ2-7,CASSKQAGVGEQYF,TGTGCCAGCAGTAAACAAGCGGGAGTGGGGGAGCAGTACTTC
NA,TRBV6-1,TRBJ2-7,CASSGRRDKSSYEQYF,TGTGCCAGCAGTGGCCGTCGGGACAAAAGCTCCTACGAGCAGTACTTC
NA,TRBV25-1,TRBJ1-1,CASSEMSGQSEAFF,TGTGCCAGCAGTGAAATGAGCGGACAGTCAGAAGCTTTCTTT
NA,TRBV2,TRBJ2-7,CASRQYEQYF,TGTGCCAGCAGACAATACGAGCAGTACTTC
TRBD1,TRBV19,TRBJ2-7,CASSHQGAKQYF,TGTGCCAGTAGCCACCAGGGGGCGAAGCAGTACTTC
TRBD2,TRBV5-1,TRBJ2-5,CASSLAGGGGETQYF,TGCGCCAGTTCACTAGCGGGAGGAGGTGGAGAGACCCAGTACTTC
NA,TRBV10-3,TRBJ1-2,CAISESGGRSGYTF,TGTGCCATCAGTGAGTCGGGAGGGAGAAGTGGCTACACCTTC
TRBD2,TRBV18,TRBJ2-1,CASSSNSGSSYNEQFF,TGTGCCAGCTCAAGCAATAGCGGGAGCTCCTACAATGAGCAGTTCTTC
TRBD1,TRBV7-9,TRBJ2-1,CASSSLDRDNEQFF,TGTGCCAGCAGCTCCCTCGACAGGGACAATGAGCAGTTCTTC
NA,TRBV5-4,TRBJ2-5,CASSLAGETQYF,TGTGCCAGCAGCTTGGCGGGGGAGACCCAGTACTTC
NA,TRBV5-1,TRBJ1-3,CASSLDQGGSGNTIYF,TGCGCCAGCAGCTTGGACCAGGGCGGCTCTGGAAACACCATATATTTT
TRBD2,TRBV7-9,TRBJ2-3,CASSKPFGAGDPQYF,TGTGCCAGCAGCAAGCCTTTTGGGGCGGGAGACCCGCAGTATTTT
NA,TRBV27,TRBJ2-4,CASSTPRQLAKNIQYF,TGTGCCAGCAGTACCCCTCGACAGCTAGCCAAAAACATTCAGTACTTC
TRBD1,TRBV10-3,TRBJ2-5,CAISESKPGQGQTQYF,TGTGCCATCAGTGAGTCAAAACCGGGACAGGGACAGACCCAGTACTTC
NA,TRBV27,TRBJ2-7,CASSTGTPVYEQYF,TGTGCCAGCAGTACCGGGACACCGGTCTACGAGCAGTACTTC
TRBD1,TRBV9,TRBJ1-1,CASSASTGKVEEAFF,TGTGCCAGCAGCGCGTCGACAGGGAAGGTGGAGGAAGCTTTCTTT